A selection of T cell receptor beta chains follows, all from one sample in a study of shared clonotypes between healthy human individuals. The assay was immunoSEQ multiplex PCR, and TCRdb's table has in-frame clones only and misses some. The sample holds roughly 640,000 clones, almost 97% seen once. Material: naive CD4+ T cells sorted from blood. The receptors shown here come from a woman younger than 45 in good health. CDR3s include the opening cysteine and the closing phenylalanine or tryptophan. Each record gives: D gene, V gene, clone size, J gene, CDR3 DNA, CDR3 protein. A D gene is named only where the DNA matches it firmly. Not every row has a clone size; where given, it reads once, few, many or a size class.

TRBD2,TRBV7-3,once,TRBJ2-1,TGTGCCAGCAGTTCAAGGGCGGGAGGGGCTTACAATGAGCAGTTCTTC,CASSSRAGGAYNEQFF
-,TRBV7-3,-,TRBJ1-1,TGTGCCAGCAGCCCCGGGACATCTGGGACTGAAGCTTTCTTT,CASSPGTSGTEAFF
TRBD1,TRBV19,-,TRBJ1-4,TGTGCCAGTAGTATCGACAGGGCAACTAATGAAAAACTGTTTTTT,CASSIDRATNEKLFF
-,TRBV7-6,-,TRBJ2-1,TGTGCCAGCAGCTTAGGGGCAGCCTCCTACAATGAGCAGTTCTTC,CASSLGAASYNEQFF
TRBD2,TRBV5-4,once,TRBJ2-7,TGTGCCAGCAGTAACGCCGGGAGGGGAGGGTCCTACGAGCAGTACTTC,CASSNAGRGGSYEQYF
-,TRBV9,-,TRBJ1-1,TGTGCCAGCAGCAGGAGGGGTGGGACTGAAGCTTTCTTT,CASSRRGGTEAFF
-,TRBV28,-,TRBJ1-5,TGTGCCAGCAGTTTACCCCGACTGTTGCCCCAGCATTTT,CASSLPRLLPQHF
TRBD2,TRBV19,-,TRBJ2-2,TGTGCCAGCCGCGGACTAGCGAACACCGGGGAGCTGTTTTTT,CASRGLANTGELFF
-,TRBV4-2,-,TRBJ2-7,TGTGCCAGCAGCCATGACCTAGGCTCCTCCTACGAGCAGTACTTC,CASSHDLGSSYEQYF
TRBD2,TRBV11-3,-,TRBJ2-3,TGTGCCAGCAGCTCCCCAAGCGGGAGTATATCAGATACGCAGTATTTT,CASSSPSGSISDTQYF
TRBD2,TRBV5-1,-,TRBJ2-1,TGCGCCAGCAGCCAGACTAGCAGCGGGCTCTTGTCCTACAATGAGCAGTTCTTC,CASSQTSSGLLSYNEQFF